This T cell receptor (beta chain) originates from a study of Tregs in tolerant kidney transplant recipients. Data came from immunoSEQ multiplex PCR; TCRdb stores just in-frame clones and leaves some out. The data contain approximately 99,000 clones, about 90% of them seen just once; the ten biggest clones take up just under 0.35%. The CDR3 is 12 residues long. The germline gives CDR1 SNHLY, CDR2 FYNNEI. The V end lost 6 bases, the J end lost 5 bases, and 11 bases lay between the germline ends. The sample here was CD4+ T cells from blood, taken before the transplant. The TCR originated in a human donor who received a combined kidney and bone marrow transplant. V gene TRBV2 combines with J gene TRBJ2-7; possibly TRBD1 for D (6 bases). The CDR3 bases are TGTGCCAGCAGCGACAGACAGGACGAGCAGTACTTC. This sequence encodes CASSDRQDEQYF. The entire variable domain, with the rest obtained from reference TRBV2 and TRBJ2-7, is as follows: EPEVTQTPSHQVTQMGQEVILRCVPISNHLYFYWYRQILGQKVEFLVSFYNNEISEKSEIFDDQFSVERPDGSNFTLKIRSTKLEDSAMYFCASSDRQDEQYFGPGTRLTVT.